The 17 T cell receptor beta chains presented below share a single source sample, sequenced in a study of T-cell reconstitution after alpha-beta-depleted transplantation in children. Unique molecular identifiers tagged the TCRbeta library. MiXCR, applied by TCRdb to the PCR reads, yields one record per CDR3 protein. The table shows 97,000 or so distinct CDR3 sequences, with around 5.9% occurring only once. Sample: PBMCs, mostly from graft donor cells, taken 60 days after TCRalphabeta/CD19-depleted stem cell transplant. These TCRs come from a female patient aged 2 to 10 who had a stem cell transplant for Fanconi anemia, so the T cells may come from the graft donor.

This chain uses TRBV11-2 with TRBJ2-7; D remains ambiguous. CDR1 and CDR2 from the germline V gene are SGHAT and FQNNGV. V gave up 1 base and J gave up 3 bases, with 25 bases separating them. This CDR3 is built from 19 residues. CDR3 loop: CASSLVVRTPSTPNYEQYF. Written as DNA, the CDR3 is TGTGCCAGCAGCTTAGTGGTGCGAACACCCTCCACGCCTAACTACGAGCAGTACTTC.

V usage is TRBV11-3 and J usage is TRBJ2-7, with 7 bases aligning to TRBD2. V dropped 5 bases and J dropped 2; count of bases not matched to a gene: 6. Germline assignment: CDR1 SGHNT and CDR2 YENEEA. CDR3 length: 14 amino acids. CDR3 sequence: CASSPGGMTYEQYF. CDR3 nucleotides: TGTGCCAGCAGCCCGGGGGGTATGACCTACGAGCAGTACTTC.

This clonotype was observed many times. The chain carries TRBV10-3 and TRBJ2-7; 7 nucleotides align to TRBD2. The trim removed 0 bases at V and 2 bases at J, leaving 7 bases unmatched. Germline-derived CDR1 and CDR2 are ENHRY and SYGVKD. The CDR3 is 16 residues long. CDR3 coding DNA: TGTGCCATCAGTGAGTCGGGCGCGGGAGTGGCCTACGAGCAGTACTTC. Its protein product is CAISESGAGVAYEQYF.

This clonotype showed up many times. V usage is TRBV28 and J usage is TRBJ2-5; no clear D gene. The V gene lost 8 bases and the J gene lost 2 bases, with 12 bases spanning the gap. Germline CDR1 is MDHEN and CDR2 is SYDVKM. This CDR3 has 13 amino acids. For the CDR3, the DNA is TGTGCCAGCCGAACGAACGGGCAAGAGACCCAGTACTTC. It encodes CASRTNGQETQYF.

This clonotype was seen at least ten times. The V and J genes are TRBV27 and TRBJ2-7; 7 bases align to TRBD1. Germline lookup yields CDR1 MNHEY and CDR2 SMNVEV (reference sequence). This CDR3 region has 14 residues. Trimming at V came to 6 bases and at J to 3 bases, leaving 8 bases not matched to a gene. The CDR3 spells CASRPTGINYEQYF. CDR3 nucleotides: TGTGCCAGCAGACCGACAGGGATTAACTACGAGCAGTACTTC.

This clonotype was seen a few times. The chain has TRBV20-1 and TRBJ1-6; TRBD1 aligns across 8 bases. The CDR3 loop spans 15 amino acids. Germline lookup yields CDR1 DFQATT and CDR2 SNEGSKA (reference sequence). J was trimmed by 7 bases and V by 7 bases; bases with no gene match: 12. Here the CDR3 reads CSEALLRQGNSPLHF. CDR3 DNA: TGCAGTGAAGCTTTGTTAAGACAGGGGAATTCACCCCTCCACTTT.

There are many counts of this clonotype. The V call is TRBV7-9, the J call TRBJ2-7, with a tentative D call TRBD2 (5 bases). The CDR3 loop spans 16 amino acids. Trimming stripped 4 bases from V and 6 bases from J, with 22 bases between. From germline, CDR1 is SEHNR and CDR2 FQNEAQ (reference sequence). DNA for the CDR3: TGTGCCAGCAGCTATATCTCAACCAGCGGAATACTCGAGCAGTACTTC. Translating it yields CASSYISTSGILEQYF.

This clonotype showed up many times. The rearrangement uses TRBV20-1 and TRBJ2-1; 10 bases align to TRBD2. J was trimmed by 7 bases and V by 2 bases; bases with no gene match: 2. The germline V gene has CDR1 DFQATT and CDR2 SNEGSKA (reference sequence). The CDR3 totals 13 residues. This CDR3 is CSARRAGGNEQFF. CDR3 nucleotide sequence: TGCAGTGCTAGAAGAGCGGGGGGGAATGAGCAGTTCTTC.

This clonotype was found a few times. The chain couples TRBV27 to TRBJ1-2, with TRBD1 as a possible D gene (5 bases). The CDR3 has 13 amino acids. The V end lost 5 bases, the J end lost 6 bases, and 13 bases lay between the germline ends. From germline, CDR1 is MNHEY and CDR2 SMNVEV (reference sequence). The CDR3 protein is CASSPLSTDGYTF. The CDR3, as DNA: TGTGCCAGCAGTCCCCTGTCGACAGATGGCTACACCTTC.

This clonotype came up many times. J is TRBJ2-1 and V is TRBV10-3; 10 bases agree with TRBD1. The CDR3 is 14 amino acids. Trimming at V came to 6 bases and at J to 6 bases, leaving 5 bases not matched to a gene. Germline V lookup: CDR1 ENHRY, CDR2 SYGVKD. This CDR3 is CAIRGDRGGNEQFF. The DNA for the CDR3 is TGTGCCATCAGGGGGGACAGGGGAGGCAATGAGCAGTTCTTC.

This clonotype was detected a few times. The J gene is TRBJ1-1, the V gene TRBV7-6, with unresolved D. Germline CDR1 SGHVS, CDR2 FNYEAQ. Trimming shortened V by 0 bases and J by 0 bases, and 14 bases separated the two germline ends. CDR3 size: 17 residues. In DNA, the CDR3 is TGTGCCAGCAGCTTAGCGGGTACTTTCACCATGAACACTGAAGCTTTCTTT. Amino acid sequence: CASSLAGTFTMNTEAFF. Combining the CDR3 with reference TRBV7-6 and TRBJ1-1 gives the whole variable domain GAGVSQSPRYKVTKRGQDVALRCDPISGHVSLYWYRQALGQGPEFLTYFNYEAQQDKSGLPNDRFSAERPEGSISTLTIQRTEQRDSAMYRCASSLAGTFTMNTEAFFGQGTRLTVV.

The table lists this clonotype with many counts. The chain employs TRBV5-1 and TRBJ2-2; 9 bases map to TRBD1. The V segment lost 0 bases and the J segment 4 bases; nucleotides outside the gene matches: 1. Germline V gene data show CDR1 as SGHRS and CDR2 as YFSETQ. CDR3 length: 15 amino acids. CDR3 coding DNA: TGCGCCAGCAGCTTGGCGGGACAGGGCACCGGGGAGCTGTTTTTT. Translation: CASSLAGQGTGELFF.

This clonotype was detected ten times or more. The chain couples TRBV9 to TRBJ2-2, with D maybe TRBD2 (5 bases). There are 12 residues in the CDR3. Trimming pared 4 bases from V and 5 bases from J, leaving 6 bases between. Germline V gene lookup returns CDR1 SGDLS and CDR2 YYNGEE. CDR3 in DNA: TGTGCCAGCAGCCGACTAACCGGGGAGCTGTTTTTT. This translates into CASSRLTGELFF.

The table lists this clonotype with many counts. The CDR3 region is CASSQDLAGLEQFF. The CDR3, as DNA: TGTGCCAGCAGCCAAGACCTAGCGGGGCTTGAGCAGTTCTTC. The chain employs TRBV3-1 and TRBJ2-1, with 9 bases identical to TRBD2. Germline-derived CDR1 and CDR2 are LGHDT and YNNKEL (reference sequence). The CDR3 runs 14 residues. J was trimmed by 9 bases and V by 0 bases; bases with no gene match: 3.

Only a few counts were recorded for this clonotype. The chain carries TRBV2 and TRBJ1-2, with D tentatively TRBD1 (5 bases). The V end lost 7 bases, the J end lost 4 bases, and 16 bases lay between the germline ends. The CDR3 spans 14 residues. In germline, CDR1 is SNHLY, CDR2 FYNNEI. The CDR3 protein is CASTATPQGYGYTF. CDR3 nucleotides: TGTGCCAGCACCGCTACACCCCAGGGCTATGGCTACACCTTC.

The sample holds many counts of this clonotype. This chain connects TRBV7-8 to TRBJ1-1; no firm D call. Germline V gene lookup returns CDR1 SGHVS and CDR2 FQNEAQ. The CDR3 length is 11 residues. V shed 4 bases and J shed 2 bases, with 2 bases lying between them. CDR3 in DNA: TGTGCCAGCAGCTCCAACACTGAAGCTTTCTTT. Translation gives CASSSNTEAFF.

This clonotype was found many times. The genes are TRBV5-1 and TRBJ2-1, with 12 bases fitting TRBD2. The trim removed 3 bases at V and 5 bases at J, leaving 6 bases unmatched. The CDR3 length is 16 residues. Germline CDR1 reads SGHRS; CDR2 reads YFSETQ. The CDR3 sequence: CASSSTTSGSHNEQFF. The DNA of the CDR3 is TGCGCCAGCAGCTCCACGACTAGCGGGAGCCACAATGAGCAGTTCTTC.